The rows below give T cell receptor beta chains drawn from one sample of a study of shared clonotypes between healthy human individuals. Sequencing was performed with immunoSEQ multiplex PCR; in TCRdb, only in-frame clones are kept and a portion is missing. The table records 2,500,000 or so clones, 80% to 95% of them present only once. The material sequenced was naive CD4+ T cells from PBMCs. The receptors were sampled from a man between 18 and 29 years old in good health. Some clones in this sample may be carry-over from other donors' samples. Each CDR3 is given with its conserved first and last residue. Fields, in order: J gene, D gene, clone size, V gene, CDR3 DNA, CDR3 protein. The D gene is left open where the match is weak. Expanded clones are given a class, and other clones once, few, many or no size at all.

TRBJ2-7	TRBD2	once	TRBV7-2	TGTGCCAGCAGCTTAGAGCGGACTAGCATCTACGAGCAGTACTTC	CASSLERTSIYEQYF
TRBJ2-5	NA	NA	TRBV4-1	TGCGCCAGCAGCCAAGAATACGGGGCAGAGACCCAGTACTTC	CASSQEYGAETQYF
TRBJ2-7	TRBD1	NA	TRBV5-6	TGTGCCAGCAGCTTCCAACAGGGGGGAGATACTTCCGAGCAGTACTTC	CASSFQQGGDTSEQYF
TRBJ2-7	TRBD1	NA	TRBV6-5	TGTGCCAGCAGTTTTCAGTCGACAGGGGGGTACGAGCAGTACTTC	CASSFQSTGGYEQYF
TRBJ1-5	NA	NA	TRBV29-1	TGCAGCGTTGCCGGCCCGTATAGCAATCAGCCCCAGCATTTT	CSVAGPYSNQPQHF
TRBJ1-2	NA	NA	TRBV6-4	TGTGCCAGCAGTCCCTCCTTTTCCCCGGGGGGTGGCTACACCTTC	CASSPSFSPGGGYTF
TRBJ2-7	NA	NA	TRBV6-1	TGTGCCACCACGTTAGAGGTTGGCGAGCAGTACTTC	CATTLEVGEQYF
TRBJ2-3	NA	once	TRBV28	TGTGCCAGCAGCCCTCGGGCCCCTGATACGCAGTATTTT	CASSPRAPDTQYF
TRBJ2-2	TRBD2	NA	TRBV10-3	TGTGCCATCAGTGGAGTCGGACGGGGGGTCGGGGAGCTGTTTTTT	CAISGVGRGVGELFF
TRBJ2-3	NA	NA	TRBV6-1	TGTGCCAGCAGTGAAGTGGGGGTGGGGTTTTATACGCAGTATTTT	CASSEVGVGFYTQYF
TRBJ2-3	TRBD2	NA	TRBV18	TGTGCCAGCTCACCCCGGGATAGCGGGTACACAGATACGCAGTATTTT	CASSPRDSGYTDTQYF
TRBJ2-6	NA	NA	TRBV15	TGTGCCACCAGCACCCGGTATAACTCTGGGGCCAACGTCCTGACTTTC	CATSTRYNSGANVLTF
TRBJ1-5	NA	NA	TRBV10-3	TGTGCCATCAGTACATCGACACCGCTTCAGCCCCAGCATTTT	CAISTSTPLQPQHF
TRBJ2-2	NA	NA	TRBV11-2	TGTGCCAGCAGCCCGAGGGGGGGCTTGGGCACCGGGGAGCTGTTTTTT	CASSPRGGLGTGELFF
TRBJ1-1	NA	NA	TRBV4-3	TGCGCCAGCAGCCTCAGACATGGGGGGACTGAAGCTTTCTTT	CASSLRHGGTEAFF
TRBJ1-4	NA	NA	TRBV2	TGTGCCAGCAAGCAGGGGCAGGAAAAACTGTTTTTT	CASKQGQEKLFF
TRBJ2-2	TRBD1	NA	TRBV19	TGTGCCAGTAGTATAGTCGGACAGGGGCCCCATTCGGGCGGGGAGCTGTTTTTT	CASSIVGQGPHSGGELFF
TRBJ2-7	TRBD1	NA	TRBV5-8	TGTGCCAGCAGCTTGGGACAGGGTCCGTGGTACTTC	CASSLGQGPWYF
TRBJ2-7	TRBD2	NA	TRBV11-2	TGTGCCAGCACTATGGATAGCGGGTCGTCCTACGAGCAGTACTTC	CASTMDSGSSYEQYF
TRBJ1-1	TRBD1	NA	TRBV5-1	TGCGCCAGCAGCTTGAAACCGGGACAGGGTTTTATGGACACTGAAGCTTTCTTT	CASSLKPGQGFMDTEAFF
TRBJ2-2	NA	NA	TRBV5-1	TGCGCCAGCAGCTCCCGGGACGGGGAGCTGTTTTTT	CASSSRDGELFF
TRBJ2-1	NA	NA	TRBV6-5	TGTGCCAGCAGCCCAGGGGTCAATGAGCAGTTCTTC	CASSPGVNEQFF
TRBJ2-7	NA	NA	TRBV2	TGTGCCAGCAGTGAATCGCTTATTGGAGGGTTCTACGAGCAGTACTTC	CASSESLIGGFYEQYF
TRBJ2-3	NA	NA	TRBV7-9	TGTGCCAGCCTAGATGGGGGGTACGCAGATACGCAGTATTTT	CASLDGGYADTQYF
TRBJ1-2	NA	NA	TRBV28	NA	CASTQVGQGSTF
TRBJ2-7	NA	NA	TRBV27	TGTGCCAGCAGTTTATCAAGTCGGTACGAGCAGTACTTC	CASSLSSRYEQYF
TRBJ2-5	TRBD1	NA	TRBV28	TGTGCCAGCAGTTTAACCGTACCCGGGACAGCTAAAGAGACCCAGTACTTC	CASSLTVPGTAKETQYF
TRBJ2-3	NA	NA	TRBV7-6	TGTGCCAGCAGCTTAGACATGGGGACAGATACGCAGTATTTT	CASSLDMGTDTQYF
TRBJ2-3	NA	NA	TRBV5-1	TGCGCCAGCAGCTGGGGGGCGGTCACAGATACGCAGTATTTT	CASSWGAVTDTQYF